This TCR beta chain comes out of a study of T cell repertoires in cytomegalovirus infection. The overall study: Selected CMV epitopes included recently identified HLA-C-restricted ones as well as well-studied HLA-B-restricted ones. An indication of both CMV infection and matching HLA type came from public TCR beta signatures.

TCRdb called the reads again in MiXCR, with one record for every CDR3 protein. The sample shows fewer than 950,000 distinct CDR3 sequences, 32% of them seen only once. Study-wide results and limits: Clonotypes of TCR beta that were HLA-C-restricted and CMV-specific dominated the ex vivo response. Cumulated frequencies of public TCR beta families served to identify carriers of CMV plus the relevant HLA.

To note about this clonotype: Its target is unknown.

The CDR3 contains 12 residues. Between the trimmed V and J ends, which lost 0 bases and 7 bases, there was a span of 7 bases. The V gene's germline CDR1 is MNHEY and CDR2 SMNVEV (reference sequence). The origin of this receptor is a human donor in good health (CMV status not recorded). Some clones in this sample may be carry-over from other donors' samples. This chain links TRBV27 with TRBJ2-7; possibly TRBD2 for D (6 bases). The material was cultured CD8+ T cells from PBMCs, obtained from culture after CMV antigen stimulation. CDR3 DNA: TGTGCCAGCAGTTTATCGGCGGGGGAGCAGTACTTC. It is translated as CASSLSAGEQYF.